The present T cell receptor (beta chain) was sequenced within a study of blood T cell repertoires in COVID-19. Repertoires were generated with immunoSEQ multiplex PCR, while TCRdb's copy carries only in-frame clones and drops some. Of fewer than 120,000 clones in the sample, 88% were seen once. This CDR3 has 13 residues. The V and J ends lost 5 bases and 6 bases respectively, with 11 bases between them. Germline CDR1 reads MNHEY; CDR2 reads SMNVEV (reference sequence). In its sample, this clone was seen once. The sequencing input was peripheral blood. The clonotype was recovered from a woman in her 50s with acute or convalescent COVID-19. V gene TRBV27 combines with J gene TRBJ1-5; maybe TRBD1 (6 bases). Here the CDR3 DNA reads TGTGCCAGCAGTCCCAACAGGGCTCAGCCCCAGCATTTT. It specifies CASSPNRAQPQHF.